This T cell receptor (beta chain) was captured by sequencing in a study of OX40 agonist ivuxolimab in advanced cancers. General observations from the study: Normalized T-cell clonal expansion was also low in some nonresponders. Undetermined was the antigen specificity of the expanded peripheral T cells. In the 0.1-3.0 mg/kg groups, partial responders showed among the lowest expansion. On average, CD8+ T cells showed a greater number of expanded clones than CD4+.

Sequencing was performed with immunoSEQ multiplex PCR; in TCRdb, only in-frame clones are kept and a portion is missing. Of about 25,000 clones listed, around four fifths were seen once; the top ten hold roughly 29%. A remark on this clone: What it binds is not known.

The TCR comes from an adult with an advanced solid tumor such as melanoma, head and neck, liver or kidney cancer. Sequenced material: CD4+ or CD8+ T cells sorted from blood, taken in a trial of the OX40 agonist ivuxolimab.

In DNA form, the CDR3 reads TGCAGCGCTTTGAAGGGAGGCTACACCTTC. It encodes CSALKGGYTF. The rearrangement links TRBV29-1 to TRBJ1-2; the D is unclear. The V gene lost 7 bases and the J gene lost 8 bases, with 11 bases spanning the gap. The CDR3 is made up of 10 amino acids. Germline V gene sequence: CDR1 SQVTM, CDR2 ANQGSEA. Complete variable domain (other parts from reference TRBV29-1 and TRBJ1-2): SAVISQKPSRDICQRGTSLTIQCQVDSQVTMMFWYRQQPGQSLTLIATANQGSEATYESGFVIDKFPISRPNLTFSTLTVSNMSPEDSSIYLCSALKGGYTFGSGTRLTVV.